Listed below are T cell receptor beta chains from one sample, sequenced in a study of brain T cells in children with intractable seizures. Data came from immunoSEQ multiplex PCR; TCRdb stores just in-frame clones and leaves some out. The profile shows under 150,000 clones, 94% of them singletons. The specimen comprised peripheral blood, sampled at surgery. These receptor sequences come from a boy in the first two years of life with hemimegalencephaly and intractable seizures. Each CDR3 is given without its conserved first and last residue. Expanded clones are given a class, and other clones once, few, many or no size at all.

j_call	v_call	cdr3_length	clone_size	cdr3_aa
TRBJ1-6	TRBV24-1	12	.	ATSAGQHNSPLH
TRBJ2-1	TRBV5-1	12	.	ASSWDRAGNEQF
TRBJ2-1	TRBV11-3	13	.	ASSLTAGRGNEQF
TRBJ1-2	TRBV28	11	.	ASSLGADYGYT
TRBJ2-7	TRBV19	15	.	ATNPKGDRKKYYEQY
TRBJ2-7	TRBV19	12	.	ASSMTRDSYEQY
TRBJ1-4	TRBV10-3	12	.	AISDREPREKLF
TRBJ1-6	TRBV11-2	14	.	ASSSLRDRARGPLH
TRBJ1-1	TRBV11-3	10	.	ASSKENTEAF
TRBJ2-5	TRBV5-1	12	.	ASSLAGGTETQY
TRBJ2-3	TRBV7-9	12	.	ASSPGGGTDTQY
TRBJ1-3	TRBV7-2	14	.	ASSLGPGRSGNTIY
TRBJ2-1	TRBV5-5	13	.	ASSFRDNSYNEQF
TRBJ2-3	TRBV28	11	.	ASKGGGTDTQY
TRBJ1-5	TRBV7-9	9	.	ASSPLPPQH
TRBJ2-5	TRBV3-1/TRBV3-2	12	.	ASSRDYSQETQY
TRBJ1-3	TRBV19	11	.	ASSVQSGNTIY
TRBJ2-7	TRBV27	11	.	ASSNQRGYEQY
TRBJ2-3	TRBV4-2	16	.	ASSQDKRADMFTDTQY
TRBJ2-4	TRBV19	14	.	ASSIEASRGQNIQY
TRBJ1-6	TRBV7-8	12	few	ASSNQGYNSPLH
TRBJ1-6	TRBV21-1	15	once	APKQGIGSSYNSPLH
TRBJ1-6	TRBV28	12	few	ASGLQKYNSPLH
TRBJ2-5	TRBV4-3	14	.	ASSQDLAGGVETQY
TRBJ2-6	TRBV5-1	13	.	ASDRGTSGANVLT
TRBJ2-7	TRBV21-1	15	.	ASSKEGFDRAFNEQY
TRBJ2-5	TRBV5-5	13	.	ASSFGTSAQETQY
TRBJ2-5	TRBV2	13	.	ASSEVGLTQETQY
TRBJ2-2	TRBV10-3	13	once	AIGPGGRNTGELF
TRBJ2-5	TRBV7-8	15	.	ASSLVAIAGGQETQY
TRBJ1-2	TRBV19	8	.	ASSDYGYT
TRBJ1-5	TRBV10-3	11	.	AISESENQPQH
TRBJ2-1	TRBV5-1	13	.	ASSYTSGIYNEQF
TRBJ2-5	TRBV7-2	13	.	ASSPKRGGQETQY
TRBJ2-6	TRBV28	14	.	ASRRGSGSGANVLT
TRBJ2-3	TRBV7-8	14	.	ASSLAGGGSTDTQY
TRBJ2-3	TRBV10-2	13	.	ASSEGWGYTDTQY
TRBJ2-3	TRBV13	14	once	ASSPRLAGDTDTQY
TRBJ2-3	TRBV9	10	.	ASSGYTDTQY
TRBJ1-6	TRBV5-1	15	.	ASSLGPASSYNSPLH
TRBJ2-5	TRBV3-1/TRBV3-2	13	.	ASSQDLQGRETQY
TRBJ2-7	TRBV4-1	14	.	ASSQDEGVSVYEQY
TRBJ1-4	TRBV5-1	13	.	ASSSRPGPNEKLF
TRBJ2-7	TRBV2	13	.	ASSESQGPSYEQY
TRBJ2-5	TRBV7-9	14	.	ASTSPGLALQETQY
TRBJ2-3	TRBV5-1	19	.	ASSLGLLAGGKDFGRDTQY
TRBJ1-2	TRBV2	10	.	ASSESQGGYT
TRBJ2-4	TRBV11-2	14	once	ASSFPLQGPENIQY
TRBJ1-1	TRBV27	13	.	ASSRVGAEGAEAF
TRBJ1-5	TRBV7-9	10	.	ASSSGRPPQH
TRBJ1-6	TRBV27	15	.	ASTERVGAGVNSPLH
TRBJ2-7	TRBV4-1	15	.	ASSRGTSGSLGREQY
TRBJ2-4	TRBV6-5	14	.	ASSFTRILAKNIQY
TRBJ2-1	TRBV23-1	17	.	ASSQPPGRDRPNYNEQF
TRBJ2-3	TRBV27	15	.	ASSPPGLADHTDTQY